This is a list of T cell receptor beta chains from one sample in a study of metastatic and nonmetastatic thyroid tumors. TCRdb reassembled clones from the PCR reads with MiXCR. Of some 20,000 clones detected, about a third appear once; the ten largest clones hold roughly 30%. Source material: tumor tissue. The receptor set was obtained from a female donor with papillary thyroid cancer or a benign thyroid nodule (not recorded which). Some clones in this sample may be carry-over from other donors' samples. The CDR3 runs from the conserved cysteine through the conserved F or W.

CDR3aa,v_gene,j_gene
CSARDPASGRSSYNEQFF,TRBV20-1,TRBJ2-1
CASRRLAGGPPDTQYF,TRBV6-1,TRBJ2-3
CASIPPRATSNEQFF,TRBV11-1,TRBJ2-1
CASSRPGQGGPEAFF,TRBV12-3/TRBV12-4,TRBJ1-1
CASSPRDLSEQYF,TRBV7-9,TRBJ2-7
CSARVPLGAGAGELFF,TRBV20-1,TRBJ2-2
CASSYKGRAGGYTF,TRBV6-5,TRBJ1-2
CASSEPPYDEQFF,TRBV25-1,TRBJ2-1
CASQGAITGANVLTF,TRBV6-1,TRBJ2-6
CASSKPGQRAYEQYF,TRBV11-2,TRBJ2-7
CASSSGQPDQPQHF,TRBV5-1,TRBJ1-5
CASAVDGNQPQHF,TRBV19,TRBJ1-5
CASSERGSENTDTQYF,TRBV2,TRBJ2-3
CSPSAGGNADTQYF,TRBV20-1,TRBJ2-3
CASRPLTGGGNEQFF,TRBV28,TRBJ2-1
CATSDSGQGGVYEQYF,TRBV24-1,TRBJ2-7
CSVGLAGDYNEQFF,TRBV20-1,TRBJ2-1
CAWSNRGDSPLHF,TRBV30,TRBJ1-6
CASSRQSGTGGDGELFF,TRBV6-1,TRBJ2-2
CASSLLGQPRGDTQYF,TRBV11-1,TRBJ2-3
CASSLGRGDEQFF,TRBV5-1,TRBJ2-1